These T cell receptor beta chains were read from a single sample in a study of T-cell reconstitution after alpha-beta-depleted transplantation in children. Using its own MiXCR run on the PCR reads, TCRdb lists one record per CDR3 protein. The sample includes about 610,000 distinct CDR3 sequences, about 10% seen only once; the top ten take about 4%. Source: PBMCs from the stem cell graft donor, taken from the stem cell graft. The receptor source for this set is a human donor who donated a stem cell graft to a child with acute myeloid leukemia. CDR3s include the opening cysteine and the closing phenylalanine or tryptophan. The D gene is left open where the match is weak. Size tells how often a clone was seen (once, few, many) or the class of an expanded clone, and some rows leave it out.

TRBJ1-2,.,.,TRBV4-1,TGCGCCAGCAGCCAAGCCCTTGGCTATGGCTACACCTTC,CASSQALGYGYTF
TRBJ2-7,.,few,TRBV4-2,TGTGCCAGCAGCCAAGATCACAGGGTAGAGCAGTACTTC,CASSQDHRVEQYF
TRBJ2-7,.,many,TRBV29-1,TGCAGCGCCTCCGGGACCAGGTCCCTCGAGCAGTACTTC,CSASGTRSLEQYF
TRBJ2-3,TRBD2,.,TRBV18,TGTGCCAGCACACCACTAGCGGGAGTACCAGATACGCAGTATTTT,CASTPLAGVPDTQYF
TRBJ2-3,TRBD1,many,TRBV20-1,TGCAGTGCGGATAATCCCGGGACAGGCAGCACAGATACGCAGTATTTT,CSADNPGTGSTDTQYF
TRBJ2-2,TRBD2,few,TRBV9,TGTGCCAGCAGCGCGCCGGGACTAGCGGGAGGAGGCACCGGGGAGCTGTTTTTT,CASSAPGLAGGGTGELFF
TRBJ2-1,.,few,TRBV29-1,TGCAGCGTTGGAACAGCCAAGCCCTACAATGAGCAGTTCTTC,CSVGTAKPYNEQFF
TRBJ1-1,.,few,TRBV29-1,TGCAGCGCCGCCGGGGGAGAATCGAACACTGAAGCTTTCTTT,CSAAGGESNTEAFF
TRBJ2-2,.,few,TRBV11-2,TGTGCCAGCAGCTTAGTGGGCGGCACTAGTCGTACCGGGGAGCTGTTTTTT,CASSLVGGTSRTGELFF
TRBJ2-7,TRBD1,.,TRBV18,TGTGCCAGCTCACCACCGGGACAGGGGGCCGAGCAGTACTTC,CASSPPGQGAEQYF
TRBJ2-7,.,many,TRBV7-2,TGTGCCAGCAGCAGAGACAGAGGCCACGAGCAGTACTTC,CASSRDRGHEQYF
TRBJ2-1,TRBD1,many,TRBV9,TGTGCCAGCAGCGCCCGAGGGACAGGGGGGTATGAGCAGTTCTTC,CASSARGTGGYEQFF
TRBJ2-1,TRBD2,.,TRBV27,TGTGCCAGCACCCATAGCGGGTTGACCTACAATGAGCAGTTCTTC,CASTHSGLTYNEQFF
TRBJ1-2,TRBD1,many,TRBV27,TGTGCCAGCAGTTTAGACAGGGATAACTATGGCTACACCTTC,CASSLDRDNYGYTF
TRBJ1-2,TRBD1,.,TRBV14,TGTGCCAGCAGCCCCTATGGGACAGCCCAGTATGGCTACACCTTC,CASSPYGTAQYGYTF
TRBJ2-3,TRBD2,many,TRBV18,TGTGCCAGCTCACCAAGCCTAGCGGGAGCTACAGATACGCAGTATTTT,CASSPSLAGATDTQYF
TRBJ2-2,TRBD2,.,TRBV20-1,TGCAGTGCTAGAGCTACTAGCGGCAACACCGGGGAGCTGTTTTTT,CSARATSGNTGELFF
TRBJ2-2,.,once,TRBV4-2,TGTGCCAGCAGCCAAGATTGGAACACTGGAAGGGAGCTGTTTTTT,CASSQDWNTGRELFF
TRBJ1-5,.,many,TRBV6-6,TGTGCCAGCAGTCATAGCAATCAGCCCCAGCATTTT,CASSHSNQPQHF
TRBJ2-5,.,.,TRBV2,TGTGCCAGCAGGGCCGGGACCCTGTACCAAGAGACCCAGTACTTC,CASRAGTLYQETQYF
TRBJ2-7,TRBD2,few,TRBV29-1,TGCAGCGTACGTCCTAGCGGTAACTACGAGCAGTACTTC,CSVRPSGNYEQYF
TRBJ2-1,TRBD2,many,TRBV12-3/TRBV12-4,TGTGCCAGCAGTTTACTAGCGGGCTCAGAGTTCTTC,CASSLLAGSEFF
TRBJ2-7,TRBD2,few,TRBV5-1,TGCGCCAGCAGCTTGGGGGGGGGACCGATCTACGAGCAGTACTTC,CASSLGGGPIYEQYF
TRBJ2-7,TRBD1,many,TRBV2,TGTGCCAGCAAGATAGGACAGGGCCGCTACGAGCAGTACTTC,CASKIGQGRYEQYF
TRBJ2-7,.,many,TRBV28,TGTGCCAGCAGGCCAACAGCCCGAACCTACGAGCAGTACTTC,CASRPTARTYEQYF
TRBJ2-2,.,.,TRBV2,TGTGCCAGCAGTGTTCATCCAGCCGGGGAGCTGTTTTTT,CASSVHPAGELFF
TRBJ1-5,.,many,TRBV5-1,TGCGCCAGCAGGGCGTTAACGGGGGATCAGCCCCAGCATTTT,CASRALTGDQPQHF
TRBJ2-3,.,many,TRBV6-2/TRBV6-3,TGTGCCAGCAGTCCGGACTACACAGATACGCAGTATTTT,CASSPDYTDTQYF
TRBJ2-2,.,.,TRBV24-1,TGTGCCACCAGTGATCCGAGGGCCGGGGAGCTGTTTTTT,CATSDPRAGELFF
TRBJ2-3,.,few,TRBV7-3,TGTGCCAGCAGCCCGACGGGACGCACAGATACGCAGTATTTT,CASSPTGRTDTQYF
TRBJ2-7,TRBD1,once,TRBV6-5,TGTGCCAGCAGTTATTATTCGGACAGGGGGTACGAGCAGTACTTC,CASSYYSDRGYEQYF
TRBJ2-1,.,many,TRBV20-1,TGCAGTGCTAGTTTGGGAGTTCATGAGCAGTTCTTC,CSASLGVHEQFF
TRBJ2-2,.,few,TRBV29-1,TGCAGCGCCGACAGTGGGAACACCGGGGAGCTGTTTTTT,CSADSGNTGELFF
TRBJ1-5,.,.,TRBV7-2,TGTGCCAGCAGCTTAGCAGAGGGAAATCAGCCCCAGCATTTT,CASSLAEGNQPQHF
TRBJ2-1,.,few,TRBV28,TGTGCCAGCAGCGCAGGACCCACGTGCTTCTTC,CASSAGPTCFF
TRBJ1-5,.,few,TRBV20-1,TGCAGTGCTCGAACCGCGGGAGATCAGCCCCAGCATTTT,CSARTAGDQPQHF
TRBJ1-2,TRBD1,few,TRBV6-2/TRBV6-3,TGTGCCAGCAGTTACCCTTGGACAGGGGGTAACTATGGCTACACCTTC,CASSYPWTGGNYGYTF
TRBJ2-7,.,.,TRBV21-1,TGTGCCAGCAGCAAAGCCTTCGGGACCTACTACGAGCAGTACTTC,CASSKAFGTYYEQYF
TRBJ2-3,.,many,TRBV12-3/TRBV12-4,TGTGCCAGCAGTTTAGATCAGTTCACAGATACGCAGTATTTT,CASSLDQFTDTQYF
TRBJ2-3,TRBD2,.,TRBV15,TGTGCCACCAGCAGAAAGACTAGCGGGAGGGCCACAGATACGCAGTATTTT,CATSRKTSGRATDTQYF
TRBJ2-2,.,.,TRBV21-1,TGTGCCAGCAACCAGAAGGACAGGGGGCCCACCGGGGAGCTGTTTTTT,CASNQKDRGPTGELFF
TRBJ2-3,TRBD2,few,TRBV6-5,TGTGCCAGCAGTTACTCTCCGGGACTAAACACAGATACGCAGTATTTT,CASSYSPGLNTDTQYF
TRBJ2-3,TRBD2,.,TRBV25-1,TGTGCCAGCAGTGAAGGTGGGCTAGCGGGAGTAAGGGATACGCAGTATTTT,CASSEGGLAGVRDTQYF
TRBJ1-5,TRBD1,many,TRBV20-1,TGCAGTGCTCCCGGGACAGGGGGGAATCAGCCCCAGCATTTT,CSAPGTGGNQPQHF
TRBJ2-2,TRBD2,few,TRBV30,TGTGCCTGGAGTGGGGTAGCGGGGGGTCCCGGGGAGCTGTTTTTT,CAWSGVAGGPGELFF
TRBJ2-7,TRBD2,once,TRBV6-2/TRBV6-3,TGTGCCAGCAGTTACTCGCGCGGAGCGGGGGGGACAAACTCCTACGAGCAGTACTTC,CASSYSRGAGGTNSYEQYF
TRBJ2-5,.,many,TRBV18,TGTGCCAGCTCAGCCTATAGGGAACAGAAGACCCAGTACTTC,CASSAYREQKTQYF
TRBJ1-1,.,many,TRBV7-8,TGTGCCAGCAGCCTACAACTGGCAGGTGAAGCTTTCTTT,CASSLQLAGEAFF
TRBJ2-5,TRBD2,.,TRBV10-3,TGTGCCATCAGTGAGTCGAAAACTAGCGGGAGGGCTGAGGAGACCCAGTACTTC,CAISESKTSGRAEETQYF
TRBJ2-2,TRBD1,few,TRBV5-1,TGCGCCATCAAACGGAGAGGGGGCAGTTCGGGCGGGGAGCTGTTTTTT,CAIKRRGGSSGGELFF
TRBJ1-4,TRBD1,few,TRBV28,TGTGCCAGCAGTCGGGACAGGGTGGATGAAAAACTGTTTTTT,CASSRDRVDEKLFF
TRBJ2-3,.,few,TRBV7-9,TGTGCCAGCATCCCGGGACTCCCGTTTAGCACAGATACGCAGTATTTT,CASIPGLPFSTDTQYF
TRBJ2-2,.,many,TRBV18,TGTGCCAGCTCACCACCGGGCACCGGGGAGCTGTTTTTT,CASSPPGTGELFF
TRBJ2-7,TRBD2,many,TRBV5-1,TGCGCCAGCAGGTCCCCGAGCGGGAGGGCCTACGAGCAGTACTTC,CASRSPSGRAYEQYF
TRBJ2-3,.,few,TRBV6-1,TGTGCCAGCAGCTTCGGGACTGTGGGGACAGATACGCAGTATTTT,CASSFGTVGTDTQYF